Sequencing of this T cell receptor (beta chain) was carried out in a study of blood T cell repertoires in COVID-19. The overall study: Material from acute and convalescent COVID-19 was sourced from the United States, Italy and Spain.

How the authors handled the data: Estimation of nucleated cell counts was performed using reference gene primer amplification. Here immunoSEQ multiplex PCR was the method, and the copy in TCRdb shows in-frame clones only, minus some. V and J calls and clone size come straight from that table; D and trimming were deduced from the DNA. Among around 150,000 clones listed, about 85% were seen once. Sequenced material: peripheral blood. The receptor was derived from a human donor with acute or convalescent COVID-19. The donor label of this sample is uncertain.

CDR3 in DNA: TGTGCCAGCAGTCCACGGTTGGGCAATCAGCCCCAGCATTTT. Its translation: CASSPRLGNQPQHF. The gene calls are TRBV28 and TRBJ1-5; D not resolved. The germline V gene has CDR1 MDHEN and CDR2 SYDVKM. CDR3 length equals 14 residues. The germline V and J ends were trimmed by 5 bases and 2 bases, with 10 bases remaining between them.